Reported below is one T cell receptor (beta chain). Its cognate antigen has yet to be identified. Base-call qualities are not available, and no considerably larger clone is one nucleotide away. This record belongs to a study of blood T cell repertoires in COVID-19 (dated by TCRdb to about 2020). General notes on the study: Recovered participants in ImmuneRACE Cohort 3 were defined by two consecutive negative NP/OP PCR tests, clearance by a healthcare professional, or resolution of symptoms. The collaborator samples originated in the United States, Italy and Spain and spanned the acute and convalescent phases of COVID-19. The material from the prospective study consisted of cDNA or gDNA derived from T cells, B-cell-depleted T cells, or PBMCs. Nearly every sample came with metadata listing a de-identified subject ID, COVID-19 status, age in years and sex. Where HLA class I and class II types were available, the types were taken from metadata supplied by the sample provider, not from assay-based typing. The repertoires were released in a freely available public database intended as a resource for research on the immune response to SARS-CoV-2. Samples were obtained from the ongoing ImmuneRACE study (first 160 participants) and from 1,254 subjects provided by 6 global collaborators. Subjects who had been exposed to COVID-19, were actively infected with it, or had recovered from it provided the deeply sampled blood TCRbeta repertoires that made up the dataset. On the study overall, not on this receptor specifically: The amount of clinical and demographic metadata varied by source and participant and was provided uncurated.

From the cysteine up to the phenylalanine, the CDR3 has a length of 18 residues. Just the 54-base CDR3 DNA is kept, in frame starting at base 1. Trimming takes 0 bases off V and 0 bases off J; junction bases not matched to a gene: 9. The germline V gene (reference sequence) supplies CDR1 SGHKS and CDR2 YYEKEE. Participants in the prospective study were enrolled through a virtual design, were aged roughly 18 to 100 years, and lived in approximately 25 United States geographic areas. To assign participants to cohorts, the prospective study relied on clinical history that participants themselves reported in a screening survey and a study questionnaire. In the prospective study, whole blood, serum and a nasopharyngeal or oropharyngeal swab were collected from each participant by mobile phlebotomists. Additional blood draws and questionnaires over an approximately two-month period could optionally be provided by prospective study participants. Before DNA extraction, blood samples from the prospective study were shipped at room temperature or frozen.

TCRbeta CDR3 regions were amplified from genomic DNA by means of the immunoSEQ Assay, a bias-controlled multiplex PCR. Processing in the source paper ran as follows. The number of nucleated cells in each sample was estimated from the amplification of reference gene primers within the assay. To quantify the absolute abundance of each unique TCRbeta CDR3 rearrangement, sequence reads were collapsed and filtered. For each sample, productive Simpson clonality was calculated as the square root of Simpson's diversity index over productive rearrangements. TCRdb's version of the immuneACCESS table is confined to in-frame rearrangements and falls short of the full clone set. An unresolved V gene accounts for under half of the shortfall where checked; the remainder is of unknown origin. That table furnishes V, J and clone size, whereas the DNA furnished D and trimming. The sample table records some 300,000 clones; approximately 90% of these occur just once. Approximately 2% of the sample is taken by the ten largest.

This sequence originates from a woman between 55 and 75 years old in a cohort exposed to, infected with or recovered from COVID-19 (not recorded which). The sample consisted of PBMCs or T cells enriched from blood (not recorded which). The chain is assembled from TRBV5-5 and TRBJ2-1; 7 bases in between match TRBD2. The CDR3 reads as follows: CASSLDVDRDYSYNEQFF. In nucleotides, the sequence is TGTGCCAGCAGCTTGGATGTTGACCGGGACTACTCCTACAATGAGCAGTTCTTC.